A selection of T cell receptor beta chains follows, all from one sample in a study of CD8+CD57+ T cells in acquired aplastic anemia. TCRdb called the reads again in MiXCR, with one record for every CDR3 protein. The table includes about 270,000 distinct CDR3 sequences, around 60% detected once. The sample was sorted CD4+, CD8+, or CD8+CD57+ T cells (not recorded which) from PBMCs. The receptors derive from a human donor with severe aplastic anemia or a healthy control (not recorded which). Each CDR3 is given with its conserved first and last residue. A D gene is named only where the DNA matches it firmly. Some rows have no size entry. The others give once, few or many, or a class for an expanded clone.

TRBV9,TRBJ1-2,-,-,TGTGCCAGCAGCCCCGTGGGCACCAACTATGGCTACACCTTC,CASSPVGTNYGYTF
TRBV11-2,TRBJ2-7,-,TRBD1,TGTGCCAGCAGCTATGGACAGGATCCCTACGAGCAGTACTTC,CASSYGQDPYEQYF
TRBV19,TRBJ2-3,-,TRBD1,TGTGCCAGTAGTCCCGGACAGGGGATGACAGATACGCAGTATTTT,CASSPGQGMTDTQYF
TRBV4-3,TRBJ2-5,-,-,TGCGCCAGCTCTACATTATGGCAAGAGACCCAGTACTTC,CASSTLWQETQYF
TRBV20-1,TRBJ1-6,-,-,TGCAGTGCTAGAGGCGGGGGGCGGAATTCACCCCTCCACTTT,CSARGGGRNSPLHF
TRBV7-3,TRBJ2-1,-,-,TGTGCCAGCAGCCCGGGGGGCGATGAGCAGTTCTTC,CASSPGGDEQFF
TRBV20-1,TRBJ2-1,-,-,TGCAGTGCTAGAGTAGGGGCCACCAATGAGCAGTTCTTC,CSARVGATNEQFF
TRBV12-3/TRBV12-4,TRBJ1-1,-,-,TGTGCCAGCAGTTTACGGCGGGGGGGCCGGGCGAACACTGAAGCTTTCTTT,CASSLRRGGRANTEAFF
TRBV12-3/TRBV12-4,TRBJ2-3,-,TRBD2,TGTGCCAGCAGACCTCTAGCGGGCACCCTTAGCACAGATACGCAGTATTTT,CASRPLAGTLSTDTQYF
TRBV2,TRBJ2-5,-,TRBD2,TGTGCCAGCACCACTAGCGGGGGGAGGGGAGAGACCCAGTACTTC,CASTTSGGRGETQYF
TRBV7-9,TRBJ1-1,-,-,TGTGCCAGCAGCTTTTGGGAGGAGGACACTGAAGCTTTCTTT,CASSFWEEDTEAFF
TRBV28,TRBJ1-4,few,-,TGTGCCAGCAGTAGCGCCGGGACGGATGAAAAACTGTTTTTT,CASSSAGTDEKLFF
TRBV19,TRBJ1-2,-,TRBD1,TGTGCCAGTAGTACCATACAGGGGCTGACCTATGGCTACACCTTC,CASSTIQGLTYGYTF
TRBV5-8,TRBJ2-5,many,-,TGTGCCAGCAGCGGCACGGATCGGGGGACCACGCTAAATCAAGAGACCCAGTACTTC,CASSGTDRGTTLNQETQYF
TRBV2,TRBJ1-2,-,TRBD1,TGTGCCAGCAGCGGTGTAGACAGGGGGCTTGACTATGGCTACACCTTC,CASSGVDRGLDYGYTF
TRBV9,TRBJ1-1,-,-,TGTGCCAGCAGCGTAGTTGGGGGCTCTGGAAACACTGAAGCTTTCTTT,CASSVVGGSGNTEAFF
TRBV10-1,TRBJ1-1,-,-,TGCGCCAGCAGTCCGACTGACTACACTGAAGCTTTCTTT,CASSPTDYTEAFF
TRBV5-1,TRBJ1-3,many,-,TGCGCCAGCAGCCGGGGGGATGGAAACACCATATATTTT,CASSRGDGNTIYF
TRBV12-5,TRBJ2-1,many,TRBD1,TGTGCTAGTGGAGCAGGGGGCTCCTACAATGAGCAGTTCTTC,CASGAGGSYNEQFF
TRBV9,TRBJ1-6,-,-,TGTGCCAGCAGCGTAGAACCAGGGAGAAATTCACCCCTCCACTTT,CASSVEPGRNSPLHF
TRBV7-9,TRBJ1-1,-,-,TGTGCCAGCAGATGGGGGAGGGACACTGAAGCCTTCTTT,CASRWGRDTEAFF
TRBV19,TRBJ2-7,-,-,TGTGCCAGTAGTATGTATGGGGGACGCGAGCAGTACTTC,CASSMYGGREQYF
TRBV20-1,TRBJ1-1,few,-,TGCAGTGCTAGTAGGGGCGTGAACACTGAAGCTTTCTTT,CSASRGVNTEAFF
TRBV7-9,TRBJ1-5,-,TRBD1,TGTGCCAGCAGCTTACAGGGGGCGCAGGGTAATTCACCCCAGCATTTT,CASSLQGAQGNSPQHF
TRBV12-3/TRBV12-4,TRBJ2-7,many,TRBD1,TGTGCCAGCAGTTTTCAGGACAGGGGCTACGAGCAGTACTTC,CASSFQDRGYEQYF
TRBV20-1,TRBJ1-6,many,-,TGCAGTGCTAGGGTCGACTCACCCCTCCACTTT,CSARVDSPLHF
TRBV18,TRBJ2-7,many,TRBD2,TGTGCCAGCTCACCTAGCGGGGGGGCTACCTACGAGCAGTACTTC,CASSPSGGATYEQYF
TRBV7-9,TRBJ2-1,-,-,TGTGCCAGCAGCAAACTGCACGTCGGTGAGCAGTTCTTC,CASSKLHVGEQFF
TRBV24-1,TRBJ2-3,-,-,TGTGCCACCAGTGATCAGACGTCTAGCACAGATACGCAGTATTTT,CATSDQTSSTDTQYF
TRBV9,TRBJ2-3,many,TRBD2,TGTGCCAGCAGCGTAGCTGGGCGGGGGGGTCCAGATACGCAGTATTTT,CASSVAGRGGPDTQYF
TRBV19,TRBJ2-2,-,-,TGTGCCAGTAGCAAAATACGGGACAAGAACACCGGGGAGCTGTTTTTT,CASSKIRDKNTGELFF
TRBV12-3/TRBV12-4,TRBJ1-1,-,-,TGTGCCAGCAGCCTTTGGCCTGAAGCTTTCTTT,CASSLWPEAFF
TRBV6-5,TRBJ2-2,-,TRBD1,TGTGCCAGCAGGACTGACAGGGGGATCGGGGAGCTGTTTTTT,CASRTDRGIGELFF
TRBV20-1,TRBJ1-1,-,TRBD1,TGCAGTGCTAGAGATGACAGGGAAGTGGACACTGAAGCTTTCTTT,CSARDDREVDTEAFF
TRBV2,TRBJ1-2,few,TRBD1,TGTGCCAGCAGGCAACCCGGGACAGGCGATGGCTACACCTTC,CASRQPGTGDGYTF
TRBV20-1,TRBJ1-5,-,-,TGCAGTGCTACAGAGGAGGCGCATCAGCCCCAGCATTTT,CSATEEAHQPQHF
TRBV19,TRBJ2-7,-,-,TGTGCCAGTAGTATAGCATCCGGGAAGGGGTACGAGCAGTACTTC,CASSIASGKGYEQYF
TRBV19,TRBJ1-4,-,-,TGTGCCAGTAGTGCCGAAGGGGGACTAGCTAATGAAAAACTGTTTTTT,CASSAEGGLANEKLFF
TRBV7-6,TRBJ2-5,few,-,TGTGCCAGCAGCTTGGCCAGCAGGAGTGGGGAGACCCAGTACTTC,CASSLASRSGETQYF
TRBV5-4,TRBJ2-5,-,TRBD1,TGTGCCATACGCGACAGGGCGATAGAAGAGACCCAGTACTTC,CAIRDRAIEETQYF
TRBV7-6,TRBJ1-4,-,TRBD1,TGTGCCAGCAGCTTAGCGGGGACAGGGATGGAAAAACTGTTTTTT,CASSLAGTGMEKLFF
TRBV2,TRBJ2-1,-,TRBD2,TGTGCCAGCATGGTGGGAGGGCGAAATGAGCAGTTCTTC,CASMVGGRNEQFF
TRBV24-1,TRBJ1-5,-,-,TGTGCCACCAGGGGAGGGAGCAATCAGCCCCAGCATTTT,CATRGGSNQPQHF
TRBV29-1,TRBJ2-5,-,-,TGCAGCGTTGAGGGACGGGGTAATAAGGAGACCCAGTACTTC,CSVEGRGNKETQYF
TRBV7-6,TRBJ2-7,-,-,TGTGCCAGCAGCCCCGGCGCGGGGTACGCTCGCGAGCAGTACTTC,CASSPGAGYAREQYF
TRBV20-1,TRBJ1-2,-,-,TGCAGTGCCCCGACGGCCTATGGCTACACCTTC,CSAPTAYGYTF
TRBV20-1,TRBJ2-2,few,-,TGCAGTGCTAGTTGGGGGGGCCACGGGGAGCTGTTTTTT,CSASWGGHGELFF
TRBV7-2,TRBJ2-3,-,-,TGTGCCAGCAGCCCCGGACATAGCACAGATACGCAGTATTTT,CASSPGHSTDTQYF
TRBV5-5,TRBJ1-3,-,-,TGTGCCAGCAGCCGGACAGCGAGCTCTGGAAACACCATATATTTT,CASSRTASSGNTIYF
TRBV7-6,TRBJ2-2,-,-,TGTGCCAGCAGCTTAGCGTACACTATAAGCCCGGAGCTGTTTTTT,CASSLAYTISPELFF
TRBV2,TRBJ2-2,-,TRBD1,TGTGCCAGCCTCGACAGGGGGAACACCGGGGAGCTGTTTTTT,CASLDRGNTGELFF